This passage covers 12 T cell receptor beta chains from one sample sequenced in a study of blood T cell repertoires in COVID-19 (dated by TCRdb to the early 2020s). Library creation used the immunoSEQ multiplex PCR assay. This immuneACCESS table, as held by TCRdb, lists in-frame sequences with V and J called but not all clones. Of the missing ones, under half trace to an unresolved V gene in checked studies; the others have no known cause. The sample table shows around 200,000 clones, and roughly 85% are seen once. Together, the top ten hold roughly a sixth of the sample. Sequencing input: PBMCs or T cells enriched from blood (not recorded which). The receptors were sampled from a man aged 40-50 years who had recovered from COVID-19.

The CDR3, as DNA: TGTGCCTGGGGCCATGGAAACACCATATATTTT. Protein: CAWGHGNTIYF. The chain joins TRBV30 to TRBJ1-3; D gene ambiguous. Trimming left V 5 bases short and J 3 bases short, with 5 bases between. The CDR3 runs to 11 residues. Germline CDR1 GTSNPN, CDR2 SVGIG (reference sequence).

This chain connects TRBV21-1 to TRBJ2-3; whether TRBD2, the table's D call, matches the DNA was not checked. TRBV21-1 is classified as a pseudogene. The CDR3 sequence is 17 residues long. The CDR3 reads CASSKRRTSGCGDTQYF. The CDR3, as DNA: TGTGCCAGCAGCAAAAGGAGGACTAGCGGGTGCGGAGATACGCAGTATTTT.

This chain links TRBV3-1 (or the pseudogene TRBV3-2) with TRBJ1-3, with D maybe TRBD1 (5 bases). The CDR3 sequence is 12 residues long. V gave up 4 bases and J gave up 9 bases, with 10 bases separating them. CDR1 and CDR2 (germline): LGHDT, YNNKEL (reference sequence). CDR3 sequence (DNA): TGTGCCAGCAGCCCAGGGTTTGGCACCATATATTTT. This translates into CASSPGFGTIYF.

The gene calls are TRBV14 and TRBJ1-1; unclear D gene. The V and J ends lost 0 bases and 6 bases respectively, with 8 bases between them. The CDR3 is 13 residues long. Germline CDR1 and CDR2: SGHDN and FVKESK. CDR3: CASSQDSSAEAFF. The CDR3 DNA reads TGTGCCAGCAGCCAAGATTCGTCCGCTGAAGCTTTCTTT.

The chain links TRBV5-1 to TRBJ2-1, with D perhaps matching TRBD2 (6 bases). The CDR3 totals 13 residues. CDR1 is SGHRS, CDR2 YFSETQ, per germline. V dropped 0 bases and J dropped 7 bases, with 8 bases sitting between them. This CDR3 is CASSLGTTNEQFF. The CDR3 coding sequence is TGCGCCAGCAGCTTGGGGACTACAAATGAGCAGTTCTTC.

The V and J genes are TRBV3-1 (or the pseudogene TRBV3-2) and TRBJ2-2, with D maybe TRBD1 (6 bases). The CDR3 is 14 residues long. Looked up from germline, CDR1 is LGHDT and CDR2 is YNNKEL (reference sequence). V lost 4 bases and J lost 6, with 12 bases in between. The CDR3 sequence is CASSPSQGSGELFF. The CDR3 DNA is TGTGCCAGCAGCCCATCACAGGGATCCGGGGAGCTGTTTTTT.

This clone appeared a few times. The chain combines TRBV2 with TRBJ1-2, with TRBD1 as a possible D gene (5 bases). The CDR3 consists of 13 residues. Looked up from germline, CDR1 is SNHLY and CDR2 is FYNNEI. Trimming stripped 6 bases from V and 8 bases from J, with 16 bases between. CDR3 sequence: CASRQTFTGGYTF. The CDR3 region has the DNA TGTGCCAGCAGGCAGACGTTTACAGGCGGCTACACCTTC. The full variable domain, completed using reference TRBV2 and TRBJ1-2, is EPEVTQTPSHQVTQMGQEVILRCVPISNHLYFYWYRQILGQKVEFLVSFYNNEISEKSEIFDDQFSVERPDGSNFTLKIRSTKLEDSAMYFCASRQTFTGGYTFGSGTRLTVV.

Concerning this clone itself: Just one base apart from a much larger clone, this may be a read error. The chain joins TRBV5-6 to TRBJ2-1; 8 bases line up with TRBD2. V trimming: 4 bases; J trimming: 0 bases; junction bases outside the gene matches: 3. Germline V CDR1 and CDR2: SGHDT, YYEEEE. This CDR3 is built from 15 residues. The CDR3 spells CASSLGLASYNEQFF. The CDR3 region has the DNA TGTGCCAGCAGCCTAGGACTAGCCTCCTACAATGAGCAGTTCTTC.

The chain couples TRBV6-5 to TRBJ1-5, with a weak D call TRBD1 (6 bases). CDR3 length: 14 amino acids. Germline CDR1 reads MNHEY; CDR2 reads SVGAGI. The V end was cut by 2 bases, the J end by 3 bases, with 8 bases between. CDR3: CASSYGGLNQPQHF. The CDR3 DNA follows: TGTGCCAGCAGTTACGGGGGCCTCAATCAGCCCCAGCATTTT.

This clone was seen only a few times. The CDR3 is CAIQDNNEQFF. Here the CDR3 DNA reads TGTGCCATCCAGGATAACAATGAGCAGTTCTTC. V is TRBV10-3 and J is TRBJ2-1; no clear D gene. Germline CDR1 is ENHRY and CDR2 is SYGVKD. The length of the CDR3 is 11 residues. Trimming stripped 8 bases from V and 5 bases from J, with 7 bases between.

The rearrangement links TRBV14 to TRBJ2-7; 7 bases line up with TRBD2. The CDR3 length is 16 residues. Germline-derived CDR1 and CDR2 are SGHDN and FVKESK. V lost 3 bases, J lost 3 bases, and 11 bases stayed unmatched. The CDR3 DNA reads as TGTGCCAGCAGCCACCTAGCGGCCGCTCGGAACTACGAGCAGTACTTC. Translating gives CASSHLAAARNYEQYF.

The J gene is TRBJ2-5, the V gene TRBV5-4; 14 bases agree with TRBD2. Trimming at V came to 4 bases and at J to 4 bases, leaving 3 bases not matched to a gene. The CDR3 extends over 15 amino acids. Germline V gives CDR1 SGHNT, CDR2 YYREEE (reference sequence). Written as DNA, the CDR3 is TGTGCCAGCAGCAAAGGACTAGCGGGGGGAGAGACCCAGTACTTC. This sequence encodes CASSKGLAGGETQYF. Variable domain in full (rest from reference TRBV5-4 and TRBJ2-5): ETGVTQSPTHLIKTRGQQVTLRCSSQSGHNTVSWYQQALGQGPQFIFQYYREEENGRGNFPPRFSGLQFPNYSSELNVNALELDDSALYLCASSKGLAGGETQYFGPGTRLLVL.